This TCR beta chain was recorded in a study of blood T cell repertoires in COVID-19. Sequenced by immunoSEQ multiplex PCR; TCRdb stores in-frame clones only, minus some. The table shows under 150,000 clones, with around four fifths occurring only once. This clone was detected a few times. This same CDR3 is encoded by further DNA sequences in the sample. The CDR3 is 13 residues long. Germline V gene sequence: CDR1 SGHTA, CDR2 FQGNSA. V was pared by 3 bases and J by 6 bases, with 11 bases between. The receptor comes from a middle-aged woman with acute or convalescent COVID-19. The chain joins TRBV7-2 to TRBJ1-1; D ambiguous. The sample consisted of peripheral blood. CDR3 bases: TGTGCCAGCAGCTTCCTACCGGGAGCTGAAGCTTTCTTT. Its protein is CASSFLPGAEAFF.